Below, 17 T cell receptor beta chains from the same sample are listed, as sequenced in a study of T cells in Graves' hyperthyroidism and ophthalmopathy. Template material for amplifying TCR beta CDR3 regions consisted of RNA transcripts. The TCR CDR3 first-round RT-PCR relied on the HTBI primer set. TCRdb re-derived calls from the multiplex PCR reads in MiXCR, one entry per CDR3 protein. The sample includes around 200,000 distinct CDR3 sequences, approximately 15% seen only once; the top ten take 25% to 35%. The sequencing input was blood. The receptors were gathered from a woman aged 45-65 years with Graves' hyperthyroidism.

This clonotype was seen only a few times. A much larger clone sits a single nucleotide away, making a read error possible. The chain couples TRBV5-1 to TRBJ1-5; D unresolved. Germline CDR1 and CDR2: SGHRS and YFSETQ. Trimming removed 1 base from V and 5 bases from J, with 7 bases in between. The CDR3 extends over 13 amino acids. CDR3 in amino acids: CASSLSSYQPQHF. The CDR3 DNA is TGCGCCAGCAGCTTGAGTAGTTATCAGCCCCAGCATTTT.

This clonotype was seen ten or more times. This chain uses TRBV28 with TRBJ2-6; D may be TRBD2 (7 bases). V shed 5 bases and J shed 0 bases, with 17 bases lying between them. The CDR3 runs 18 residues. Per germline, CDR1 MDHEN and CDR2 SYDVKM. As DNA, the CDR3 is TGTGCCAGCAGTCTAGGGGGGGCGCGGACCTCTGGGGCCAACGTCCTGACTTTC. It specifies CASSLGGARTSGANVLTF.

This clonotype was seen at least ten times. V is TRBV7-2 and J is TRBJ2-3; 8 nucleotides line up with TRBD2. From germline, CDR1 is SGHTA and CDR2 FQGNSA. The trim removed 5 bases at V and 3 bases at J, leaving 1 base unmatched. The CDR3 is 13 residues long. CDR3 sequence (DNA): TGTGCCAGCAGCCGGGGGGGGACAGATACGCAGTATTTT. Amino acid sequence: CASSRGGTDTQYF.

This chain connects TRBV3-1 to TRBJ2-7, with TRBD1 as a possible D gene (6 bases). The V and J ends lost 5 bases and 6 bases respectively, with 20 bases between them. The germline CDR1 and CDR2 sequences are LGHDT and YNNKEL (reference sequence). CDR3 length equals 15 residues. The CDR3 DNA is TGTGCCAGCAGCTTCTCCCGGACAGACGGTACCGAGCAGTACTTC. Translation: CASSFSRTDGTEQYF.

This rearrangement joins TRBV7-9 to TRBJ2-2, with TRBD1 as a possible D gene (5 bases). This CDR3 spans 15 amino acids. Germline loops: CDR1 SEHNR, CDR2 FQNEAQ (reference sequence). Deletions cut 5 bases from V and 4 bases from J, with 14 bases between. The CDR3 DNA is TGTGCCAGCAGCCCGCAGGGCATAGGCACCGGGGAGCTGTTTTTT. It translates to CASSPQGIGTGELFF.

The V and J genes are TRBV19 and TRBJ2-3; no clear D gene. V was pared by 5 bases and J by 6 bases, with 12 bases between. Germline V gives CDR1 LNHDA, CDR2 SQIVND (reference sequence). The CDR3 is 13 amino acids. The CDR3 coding sequence is TGTGCCAGTAGTGTCTGGGTCTGGGATACGCAGTATTTT. Translating gives CASSVWVWDTQYF.

This clonotype was counted many times. The chain joins TRBV6-2 or TRBV6-3 to TRBJ2-1; TRBD2 matches at 11 bases. This CDR3 region has 14 residues. CDR1 is MNHEY and CDR2 is SVGEGT in the germline V gene. V dropped 5 bases and J dropped 8; count of bases not matched to a gene: 5. CDR3 loop: CASSLAGGRDEQFF. The DNA for the CDR3 is TGTGCCAGCAGTCTAGCGGGGGGCAGAGATGAGCAGTTCTTC.

V usage is TRBV20-1 and J usage is TRBJ1-4; 7 bases are a match to TRBD1. This CDR3 has 15 residues. Germline V gene lookup returns CDR1 DFQATT and CDR2 SNEGSKA (reference sequence). V gave up 6 bases and J gave up 4 bases; unmatched junction bases: 11. CDR3 nucleotide sequence: TGCAGTGCGCCATCTTCCGGGACAGTTAATGAAAAACTGTTTTTT. It yields the protein CSAPSSGTVNEKLFF.

The chain carries TRBV5-1 and TRBJ2-3; weak D call: TRBD2 (6 bases). V was trimmed by 6 bases and J by 0 bases, leaving 11 bases between them. CDR3 length equals 14 residues. Germline V gives CDR1 SGHRS, CDR2 YFSETQ. The CDR3 DNA sequence: TGCGCCAGCACCACCGGGACTAGCACAGATACGCAGTATTTT. This sequence encodes CASTTGTSTDTQYF.

This clonotype was observed a handful of times. The chain employs TRBV9 and TRBJ2-5; unclear D gene. V was clipped by 0 bases and J by 7 bases, with 10 bases between them. The CDR3 runs to 13 residues. From germline, CDR1 is SGDLS and CDR2 YYNGEE. The chain's CDR3 is CASSVVSDATQYF. CDR3 DNA: TGTGCCAGCAGCGTAGTTTCGGATGCGACCCAGTACTTC.

This clonotype was seen many times. V and J are TRBV20-1 and TRBJ1-2; D remains ambiguous. Trimming shortened V by 0 bases and J by 4 bases, and 18 bases separated the two germline ends. The CDR3 runs to 16 residues. Germline V gene data show CDR1 as DFQATT and CDR2 as SNEGSKA (reference sequence). CDR3 protein: CSARDPPYRGPYGYTF. The CDR3 DNA reads as TGCAGTGCTAGAGATCCCCCTTACCGAGGCCCCTATGGCTACACCTTC.

This clonotype was seen at least ten times. V gene TRBV5-1 combines with J gene TRBJ2-1; D is perhaps TRBD1 (6 bases). V lost 3 bases, J lost 10 bases, and 14 bases lay in between. Germline-derived CDR1 and CDR2 are SGHRS and YFSETQ. The CDR3 is made up of 13 amino acids. The CDR3 DNA follows: TGCGCCAGCAGCTGGAAACAGGGCGGGGAGCAGTTCTTC. This encodes CASSWKQGGEQFF.

This clonotype was recorded many times. V usage is TRBV19 and J usage is TRBJ2-5, with D possibly matching TRBD1 (6 bases). The CDR3 has 13 amino acids. The V gene lost 2 bases and the J gene lost 7 bases, with 11 bases spanning the gap. Germline values: CDR1 LNHDA, CDR2 SQIVND (reference sequence). In DNA form, the CDR3 reads TGTGCCAGTAGTATACTAGGGGGTGGGACCCAGTACTTC. Its translation: CASSILGGGTQYF. Drawing the rest from reference TRBV19 and TRBJ2-5, the complete variable domain is DGGITQSPKYLFRKEGQNVTLSCEQNLNHDAMYWYRQDPGQGLRLIYYSQIVNDFQKGDIAEGYSVSREKKESFPLTVTSAQKNPTAFYLCASSILGGGTQYFGPGTRLLVL.

This clonotype has just a few counts. The rearrangement uses TRBV11-2 and TRBJ2-5; 9 bases agree with TRBD2. This CDR3 contains 14 residues. From germline, CDR1 is SGHAT and CDR2 FQNNGV. The ends lost 5 bases at V and 5 bases at J; junction bases unmatched: 6. The CDR3 protein is CASSRGGARETQYF. CDR3 nucleotides: TGTGCCAGCAGCCGCGGGGGGGCCCGGGAGACCCAGTACTTC.

This clonotype came up a few times. J is TRBJ1-5 and V is TRBV28; D uncertain. V gave up 6 bases and J gave up 4 bases, with 10 bases separating them. The CDR3 is made up of 13 amino acids. Germline lookup yields CDR1 MDHEN and CDR2 SYDVKM. The CDR3 region has the DNA TGTGCCAGCAGGACGGTGGGTAATCAGCCCCAGCATTTT. It is translated as CASRTVGNQPQHF.

This clonotype was seen ten or more times. V usage is TRBV5-1 and J usage is TRBJ1-1; 8 bases are shared with TRBD1. This CDR3 is built from 14 residues. From germline, CDR1 is SGHRS and CDR2 YFSETQ. V was clipped by 4 bases and J by 4 bases; unmatched bases: 6. The CDR3: CASSGTGGSTEAFF. The CDR3 bases are TGCGCCAGCAGCGGCACAGGGGGAAGCACTGAAGCTTTCTTT.

This clonotype was counted at least ten times. The V gene is TRBV19, the J gene TRBJ2-7; 13 nucleotides line up with TRBD2. The trim removed 4 bases at V and 2 bases at J, leaving 20 bases unmatched. CDR3 length equals 21 residues. Per germline, CDR1 LNHDA and CDR2 SQIVND (reference sequence). The CDR3 protein is CASSTRLAGGTTDRQTYEQYF. Written as DNA, the CDR3 is TGTGCCAGTAGTACTCGACTAGCGGGGGGAACTACCGATCGGCAAACCTACGAGCAGTACTTC.